This T cell receptor beta chain appears in the sequencing data of a study of shared clonotypes between healthy human individuals. Findings and limits, study-wide: Clonotype sharing levels among donors were expected to vary with sequencing depth.

The J segment lost 2 bases and the V segment lost 3 bases, leaving 8 bases of the junction unmatched. Germline V gene data show CDR1 as MGHDK and CDR2 as SYGVNS. CDR3 length: 16 amino acids. Several immunoSEQ plates received, in even portions, the genomic DNA of each subset. Libraries were prepared by immunoSEQ multiplex PCR; TCRdb keeps only in-frame clonotypes and omits some of them. The sample yields approximately 99,000 clones, under 70% seen once. This clone was seen repeatedly, ten times or more. The target antigen is unknown. This receptor was obtained from a woman aged 25 to 45 in good health. Sequencing input: memory CD8+ T cells sorted from blood. Subset reported: CD45RO+ cells pooled with CCR7-negative TemRA cells. The genes are TRBV25-1 and TRBJ2-7; 9 bases match TRBD2. CDR3 nucleotides: TGTGCCAGCAGTGAGGTTGGGGCTAGCGGGACCTACGAGCAGTACTTC. As protein: CASSEVGASGTYEQYF.